This record covers a single T cell receptor (beta chain). Its cognate antigen is unknown. PCR amplification relied on 60 Vbeta primers (plus 13 Jbeta primers). The method was immunoSEQ multiplex PCR; TCRdb's version includes in-frame clones alone and lacks a portion of them. In the table there are about 200,000 clones, 75% to 90% of which are singletons. This sample stems from a study of cytomegalovirus exposure and HLA in healthy donors. Study-level background: From donors who were HLA-typed, an early data release held 75 million to 85 million unique TCRs.

Per the germline V gene, CDR1 is MNHNS and CDR2 is SASEGT. Trimming shortened V by 2 bases and J by 0 bases, and 19 bases separated the two germline ends. The CDR3 is made up of 18 amino acids. Study-wide points: Rarity characterized most TCR sequences, yet some public TCRs appeared in many donors. Immune exposure information available was restricted to CMV serostatus.

The specimen was PBMCs. This clonotype was obtained from a woman aged 25 to 39 in good health and CMV-seronegative. The V gene is TRBV6-1, the J gene TRBJ1-2, with D unresolved. CDR3 bases: TGTGCCAGCAGTGAACCGGAACAGATACATACCACTAACTATGGCTACACCTTC. This sequence encodes CASSEPEQIHTTNYGYTF.